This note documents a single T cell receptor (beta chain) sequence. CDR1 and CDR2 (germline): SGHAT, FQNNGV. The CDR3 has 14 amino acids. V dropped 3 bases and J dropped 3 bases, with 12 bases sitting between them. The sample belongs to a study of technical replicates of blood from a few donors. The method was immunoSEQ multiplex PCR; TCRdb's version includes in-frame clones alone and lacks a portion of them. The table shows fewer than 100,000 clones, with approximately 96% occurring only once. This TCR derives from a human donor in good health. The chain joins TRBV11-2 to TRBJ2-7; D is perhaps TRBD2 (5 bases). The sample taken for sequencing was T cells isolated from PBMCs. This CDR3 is CASSFGLGVYEQYF. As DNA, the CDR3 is TGTGCCAGCAGCTTTGGACTTGGGGTCTACGAGCAGTACTTC. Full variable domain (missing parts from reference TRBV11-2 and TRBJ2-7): EAGVAQSPRYKIIEKRQSVAFWCNPISGHATLYWYQQILGQGPKLLIQFQNNGVVDDSQLPKDRFSAERLKGVDSTLKIQPAKLEDSAVYLCASSFGLGVYEQYFGPGTRLTVT.